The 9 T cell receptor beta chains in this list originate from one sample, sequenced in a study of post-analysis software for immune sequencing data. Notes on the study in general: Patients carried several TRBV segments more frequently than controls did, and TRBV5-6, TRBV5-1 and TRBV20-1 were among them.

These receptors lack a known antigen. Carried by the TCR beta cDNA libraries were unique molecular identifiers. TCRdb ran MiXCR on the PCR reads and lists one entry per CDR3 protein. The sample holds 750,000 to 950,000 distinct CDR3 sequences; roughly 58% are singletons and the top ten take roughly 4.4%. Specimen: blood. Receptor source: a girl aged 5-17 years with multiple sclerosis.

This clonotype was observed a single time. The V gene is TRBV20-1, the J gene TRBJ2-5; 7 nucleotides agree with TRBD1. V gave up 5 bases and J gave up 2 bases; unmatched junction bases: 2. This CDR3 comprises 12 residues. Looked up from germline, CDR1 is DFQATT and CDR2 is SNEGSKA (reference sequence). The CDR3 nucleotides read TGCAGTGCTCCGGGACAGCAAGAGACCCAGTACTTC. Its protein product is CSAPGQQETQYF.

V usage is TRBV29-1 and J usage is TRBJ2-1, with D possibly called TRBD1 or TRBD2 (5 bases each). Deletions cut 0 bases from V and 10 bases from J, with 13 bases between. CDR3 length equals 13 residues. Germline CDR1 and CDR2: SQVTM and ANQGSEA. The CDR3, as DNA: TGCAGCGTTGAAGAGCAGGGAAGAGGGGAGCAGTTCTTC. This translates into CSVEEQGRGEQFF.

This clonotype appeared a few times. The CDR3 region has the DNA TGTGCCAGCAGCTTTTTGGCCTCCTACGAGCAGTACTTC. Translating it yields CASSFLASYEQYF. The rearrangement joins TRBV7-9 to TRBJ2-7; no firm D call. Between the trimmed V and J ends, which lost 3 bases and 0 bases, there was a span of 6 bases. The CDR3 loop spans 13 amino acids. From germline, CDR1 is SEHNR and CDR2 FQNEAQ (reference sequence).

CDR3 DNA: TGCAGTGCTACGCGTTTCCGGGGGGCGCGAATGAAAGATACGCAGTATTTT. Protein product: CSATRFRGARMKDTQYF. The rearrangement joins TRBV20-1 to TRBJ2-3; tentative D call: TRBD2 (7 bases). Germline CDR1 and CDR2: DFQATT and SNEGSKA (reference sequence). CDR3 length: 17 residues. V was pared by 4 bases and J by 5 bases, with 25 bases between.

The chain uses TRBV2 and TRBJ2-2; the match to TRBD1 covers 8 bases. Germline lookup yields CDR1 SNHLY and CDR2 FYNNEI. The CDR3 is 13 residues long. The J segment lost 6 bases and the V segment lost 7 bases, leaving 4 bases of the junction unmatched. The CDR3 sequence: CASKTDRAGELFF. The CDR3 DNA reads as TGTGCCAGCAAAACGGACAGGGCCGGGGAGCTGTTTTTT.

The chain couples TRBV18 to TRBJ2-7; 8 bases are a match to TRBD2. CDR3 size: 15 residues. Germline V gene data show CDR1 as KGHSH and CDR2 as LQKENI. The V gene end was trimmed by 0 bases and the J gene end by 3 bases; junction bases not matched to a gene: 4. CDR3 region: CASSPPVGRVYEQYF. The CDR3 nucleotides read TGTGCCAGCTCACCACCGGTCGGGAGGGTCTACGAGCAGTACTTC. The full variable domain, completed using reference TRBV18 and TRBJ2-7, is NAGVMQNPRHLVRRRGQEARLRCSPMKGHSHVYWYRQLPEEGLKFMVYLQKENIIDESGMPKERFSAEFPKEGPSILRIQQVVRGDSAAYFCASSPPVGRVYEQYFGPGTRLTVT.

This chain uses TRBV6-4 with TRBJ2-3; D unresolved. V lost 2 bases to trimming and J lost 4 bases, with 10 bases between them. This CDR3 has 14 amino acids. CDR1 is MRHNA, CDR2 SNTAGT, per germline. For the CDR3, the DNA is TGTGCCAGCAGTGACACAGCTTACTCAGATACGCAGTATTTT. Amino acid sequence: CASSDTAYSDTQYF.

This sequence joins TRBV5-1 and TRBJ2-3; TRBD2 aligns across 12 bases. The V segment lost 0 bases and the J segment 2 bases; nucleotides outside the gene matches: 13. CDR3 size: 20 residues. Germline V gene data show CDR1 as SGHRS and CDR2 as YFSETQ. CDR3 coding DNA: TGCGCCAGCAGCTTGGGGGATCTAGCGGGAGGGCCCGCCCCCACAGATACGCAGTATTTT. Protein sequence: CASSLGDLAGGPAPTDTQYF.

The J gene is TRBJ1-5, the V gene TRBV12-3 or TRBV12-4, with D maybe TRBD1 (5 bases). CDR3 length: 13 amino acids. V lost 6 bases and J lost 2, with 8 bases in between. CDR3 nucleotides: TGTGCCAGCAGCGGACATGGCAATCAGCCCCAGCATTTT. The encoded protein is CASSGHGNQPQHF.